The next 8 T cell receptor beta chains were all read from a single sample in a study of T cells in Graves' hyperthyroidism and ophthalmopathy. Amplification of TCR beta CDR3 regions used RNA as the template. During a first-round RT-PCR of the TCR CDR3, the HTBI primer set was used. Each CDR3 protein gets one entry after TCRdb re-called the multiplex PCR reads with MiXCR. The sample consists of approximately 620,000 distinct CDR3 sequences, 16% of them appearing once. Sequencing input: blood. The source is a woman between 40 and 50 years old with Graves' ophthalmopathy.

This clonotype occurred a few times. This chain links TRBV12-3 or TRBV12-4 with TRBJ1-2; no reliable D call. CDR3 length: 13 residues. The V gene lost 6 bases and the J gene lost 5 bases, with 13 bases spanning the gap. CDR3 coding DNA: TGTGCCAGCAGCACCCGGCGGGAATATGGCTACACCTTC. Translated: CASSTRREYGYTF.

This clonotype appeared many times. The gene calls are TRBV18 and TRBJ2-7; a possible D gene is TRBD2 (5 bases). This CDR3 has 13 residues. Germline V CDR1 and CDR2: KGHSH, LQKENI. This CDR3 is CASERSGSYEQYF. The CDR3 DNA reads as TGTGCTTCTGAGCGGTCCGGATCCTACGAGCAGTACTTC. Drawing the rest from reference TRBV18 and TRBJ2-7, the complete variable domain is NAGVMQNPRHLVRRRGQEARLRCSPMKGHSHVYWYRQLPEEGLKFMVYLQKENIIDESGMPKERFSAEFPKEGPSILRIQQVVRGDSAAYFCASERSGSYEQYFGPGTRLTVT.

This clonotype was counted ten times or more. This chain links TRBV2 with TRBJ2-7, with D maybe TRBD1 (6 bases). With 4 bases removed from V and 0 bases from J, the gap between germline ends came to 16 bases. The germline gives CDR1 SNHLY, CDR2 FYNNEI. This CDR3 has 16 residues. The CDR3 nucleotides are TGTGCCAGCAGTGGATCCGAAAGGGGGTTCTCCTACGAGCAGTACTTC. As protein: CASSGSERGFSYEQYF.

The chain recombines TRBV9 with TRBJ2-5; a possible D gene is TRBD2 (6 bases). V shed 2 bases and J shed 4 bases, with 15 bases lying between them. Looked up from germline, CDR1 is SGDLS and CDR2 is YYNGEE. The CDR3 has 15 residues. The CDR3 DNA is TGTGCCAGCAGCGTTCTTGGAGGGACTGGAGAGACCCAGTACTTC. Amino acid sequence: CASSVLGGTGETQYF.

V is TRBV19 and J is TRBJ1-5; tentative D call: TRBD1 (6 bases). Trimming removed 5 bases from V and 5 bases from J, with 13 bases in between. This CDR3 is 14 amino acids long. Germline V gives CDR1 LNHDA, CDR2 SQIVND (reference sequence). DNA of the CDR3: TGTGCCAGTAGTCCTGGACAGAACTATCAGCCCCAGCATTTT. Translating it yields CASSPGQNYQPQHF.

This clonotype was counted at least ten times. CDR3 sequence (DNA): TGTGCCAGCAGTATGGAGTCTACTAACTCCTACGAGCAGTACTTC. Translation gives CASSMESTNSYEQYF. The chain links TRBV6-1 to TRBJ2-7; D is unresolved. This CDR3 contains 15 residues. V shed 5 bases and J shed 0 bases, with 14 bases lying between them. Germline V gives CDR1 MNHNS, CDR2 SASEGT.

In this sample, this clonotype turned up many times. The rearrangement links TRBV12-3 or TRBV12-4 to TRBJ2-6; D not resolved. Trimming left V 8 bases short and J 2 bases short, with 10 bases between. The CDR3 sequence is 14 residues long. The CDR3 protein is CASSLGPGANVLTF. In DNA form, the CDR3 reads TGTGCCAGCTCGCTCGGGCCTGGGGCCAACGTCCTGACTTTC.

This clonotype was picked up a small number of times. The CDR3 coding sequence is TGTGCCAGTAGTATTACTAGCGGGAGCACAGATACGCAGTATTTT. This gives the protein CASSITSGSTDTQYF. The rearrangement joins TRBV19 to TRBJ2-3, with TRBD2 matching 9 bases. The V and J ends lost 3 bases and 0 bases, in that order; junction bases with no gene match: 1. The V gene's germline CDR1 is LNHDA and CDR2 SQIVND (reference sequence). CDR3 length: 15 amino acids.